The clone carrying this T cell receptor beta chain was seen a handful of times. The record originates from a study of blood T cell repertoires in COVID-19. As for the study in general: Specimens from acute and convalescent COVID-19 originated in the United States, Italy and Spain. The cDNA or gDNA used as material had been derived from T cells, B-cell-depleted T cells, or PBMCs.

In the original workflow: Amplified reference gene primers provided the basis for estimating nucleated cell counts. Measured with immunoSEQ multiplex PCR; TCRdb has only the in-frame clones, and not every one. That table gives V, J and clone size, and the DNA gave D and trimming. The sample lists approximately 250,000 clones, 70% to 85% occurring once. The TCR sequence derives from a woman aged 40 to 55 who had recovered from COVID-19. Sample: peripheral blood.

The CDR3 region has the DNA TGTGCCAGCAGCCAATCGCACATGGCTGAAGCTTTCTTT. The encoded protein is CASSQSHMAEAFF. This rearrangement joins TRBV16 to TRBJ1-1; no definite D call. Trimming removed 0 bases at V and 6 bases at J, with 8 bases between. The CDR3 loop spans 13 amino acids. Germline-derived CDR1 and CDR2 are KGHSY and FQNENV.